This T cell receptor beta chain was sequenced in a study of response to subunit inactivated influenza vaccine listed by TCRdb under 2018. With respect to the entire study: Deep quantitative T cell receptor repertoire profiling was used in the study to track responses to a trivalent subunit inactivated influenza vaccine. The research as a whole found: According to the authors, only a limited number of new T cells may be recruited by each seasonal influenza vaccination.

Receptor libraries were prepared by RT-PCR. TCRdb names Illumina HiSeq 2500 as the instrument used. The public reads were quality trimmed at Q25 with fastp and then assembled into clones with MiXCR by TCRdb, keeping productive beta chains. When rows share a CDR3 protein, they turn into one entry using the most common DNA and genes. The sample yields 550,000 to 800,000 distinct CDR3 sequences; around a sixth were counted once. Roughly 12% of the sample belongs to the ten largest clones. This clonotype was observed a few times. It has no known antigen specificity. Base-call qualities are not available, and no considerably larger clone is one nucleotide away. The CDR3, cysteine through phenylalanine, is 15 amino acids long. The CDR3 DNA has 45 bases and is translated from base 1. The V end gives up 6 bases and the J end 0 bases, leaving 7 bases in the junction not matched to a gene. CDR1 and CDR2 were assigned from the germline V gene as MNHEY and SVGEGT.

The sequences come from PBMCs from blood, collected 11 to 12 days after vaccination. The sequence was obtained from a man in his fifties who received an inactivated influenza vaccine. Donor details come from another sample of the same person, matched by shared clones. The rearranged segments are TRBV6-2 or TRBV6-3 and TRBJ2-7, and TRBD2 matches 8 of the central bases. The nucleotide sequence is TGTGCCAGCAGCTCTAGCGGGTGGAGCTCCTACGAGCAGTACTTC. This gives the protein CASSSSGWSSYEQYF.